The clone carrying this T cell receptor beta chain was recorded at least ten times. CDR1 is SGHKS, CDR2 YYEKEE, per germline (reference sequence). This CDR3 spans 13 amino acids. Trimming pared 4 bases from V and 5 bases from J, leaving 12 bases between. The data originate from a study of T cells after yellow fever vaccination. General study findings and limits: After the booster, about 95% of CD4 and approximately 90% of CD8 primary-response clones were re-detected.

5'RACE template switching added a universal primer site and UMIs to TCR cDNA. TCRdb passed the 5' RACE reads through MiXCR, listing each CDR3 protein once. The sample shows tens of thousands of distinct CDR3 sequences, less than 3.5% of them seen only once. The starting material was PBMCs, either bulk or a sorted T-cell subset (CD4+, CD8+, memory, or dextramer-sorted; not recorded which), obtained roughly 45 days after the first yellow fever vaccination. This sequence joins TRBV5-5 and TRBJ2-5, with D possibly TRBD2 on 5 matching bases. This TCR was sampled from a young man who received the YFV17D yellow fever vaccine. As DNA, the CDR3 is TGTGCCAGCAGCCTCCAGCCGGGGGAGACCCAGTACTTC. It specifies CASSLQPGETQYF.